This T cell receptor (beta chain) was identified in a study of cytomegalovirus exposure and HLA in healthy donors. PCR employed 60 Vbeta and 13 Jbeta primers. Repertoires were generated with immunoSEQ multiplex PCR, while TCRdb's copy carries only in-frame clones and drops some. The sample has about 98,000 clones; about two thirds are singletons. For this clone: Its specificity is unknown.

Overall study findings and caveats: TCR beta V- and J-gene trimming, according to a later analysis, was linked to a missense DCLRE1C variant. Serostatus for CMV was the only available immune exposure information.

The sequenced sample was PBMCs. This receptor was taken from a middle-aged man in good health and CMV-seronegative.

CDR3 amino acids: CASSPPLSQGVTQETQYF. Here the CDR3 DNA reads TGTGCCAGCTCACCACCCCTTTCACAGGGGGTTACTCAAGAGACCCAGTACTTC. The V and J genes are TRBV18 and TRBJ2-5; 8 nucleotides line up with TRBD1. V was clipped by 0 bases and J by 2 bases; unmatched bases: 11. Germline CDR1 and CDR2: KGHSH and LQKENI. The CDR3 covers 18 residues.